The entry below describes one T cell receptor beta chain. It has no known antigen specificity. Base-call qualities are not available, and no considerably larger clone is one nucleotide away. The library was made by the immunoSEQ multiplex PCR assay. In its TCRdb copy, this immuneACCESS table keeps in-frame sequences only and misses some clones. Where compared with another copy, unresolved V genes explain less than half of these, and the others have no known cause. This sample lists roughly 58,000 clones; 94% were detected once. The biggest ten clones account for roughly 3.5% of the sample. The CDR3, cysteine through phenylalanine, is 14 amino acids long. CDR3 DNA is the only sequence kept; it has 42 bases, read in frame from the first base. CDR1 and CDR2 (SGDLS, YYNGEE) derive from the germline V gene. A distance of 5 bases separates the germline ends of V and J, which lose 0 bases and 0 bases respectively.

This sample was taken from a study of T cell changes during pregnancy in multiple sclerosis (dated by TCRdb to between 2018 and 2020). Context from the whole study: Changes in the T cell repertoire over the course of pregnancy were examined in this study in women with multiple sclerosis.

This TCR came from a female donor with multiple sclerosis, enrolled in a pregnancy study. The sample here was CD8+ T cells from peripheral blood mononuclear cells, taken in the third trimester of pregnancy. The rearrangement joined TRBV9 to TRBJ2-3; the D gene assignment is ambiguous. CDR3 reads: CASSVAGSTDTQYF. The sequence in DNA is TGTGCCAGCAGCGTAGCGGGTAGCACAGATACGCAGTATTTT.